These T cell receptor beta chains were read from a single sample in a study of control samples from healthy donors and cancer patients. Produced via immunoSEQ multiplex PCR; TCRdb's table is partial and in-frame only. The repertoire holds 20,000 to 30,000 clones, with roughly 90% as singletons. Sequenced: PBMCs. The receptors originated from a man between 50 and 59 years old with lung cancer. Both conserved end residues are part of each CDR3. A D gene is named only where the DNA matches it firmly. Rows give clone size only sometimes, using once, few, many, or a class for an expanded clone.

size	D	V	J	DNA	CDR3
few	-	TRBV19	TRBJ1-2	TGTGCCAGTAGTCCACTAACGGATAACTATGGCTACACCTTC	CASSPLTDNYGYTF
-	TRBD1	TRBV24-1	TRBJ1-6	TGTGCCACCAGTCGGGACAGGGATTCACCCCTCCACTTT	CATSRDRDSPLHF
-	-	TRBV19	TRBJ2-3	TGTGCCAGTAGTTCCAGGACTTCTAGCACAGATACGCAGTATTTT	CASSSRTSSTDTQYF
-	-	TRBV7-3	TRBJ1-1	TGTGCCAGCAGCTTATCGAGCGGGAACACTGAAGCTTTCTTT	CASSLSSGNTEAFF
-	TRBD1	TRBV5-4	TRBJ2-4	TGTGCCAGCAGCGGAGGGACAGGGGGCGGGATTGGCTCCAAAAACATTCAGTACTTC	CASSGGTGGGIGSKNIQYF
-	TRBD2	TRBV7-8	TRBJ2-5	TGTGCCAGCAGCTCACGCGGGGGGTCAACGGGAGAGACCCAGTACTTC	CASSSRGGSTGETQYF
-	TRBD1	TRBV4-3	TRBJ1-2	TGCGCCAGCAGCCAAGTCTGGACAGGGGACTATGGCTACACCTTC	CASSQVWTGDYGYTF
-	TRBD1	TRBV18	TRBJ2-5	TGTGCCAGCTCACTGGATCGTTCAGGGGGAGAGACCCAGTACTTC	CASSLDRSGGETQYF
-	-	TRBV10-3	TRBJ2-1	TGTGCCATCAAAAGGGGGGCCGAATTGAATGAGCAGTTCTTC	CAIKRGAELNEQFF
-	TRBD1	TRBV30	TRBJ1-3	TGTGCCTGGGGACAGGGGGATGGAAACACCATATATTTT	CAWGQGDGNTIYF
-	TRBD1	TRBV28	TRBJ1-1	TGTGCCAGCAGTTTCCCGGGACAGGCGATCACTGAAGCTTTCTTT	CASSFPGQAITEAFF
-	-	TRBV5-6	TRBJ1-1	TGTGCCAGCAGGGGTGGGGAGACAGGCAGGACAACCAATACTGAAGCTTTCTTT	CASRGGETGRTTNTEAFF
once	TRBD1	TRBV5-1	TRBJ1-2	TGCGCCAGCAGCATCCGCAGGGGGCTAACTGAGGGCTACACCTTC	CASSIRRGLTEGYTF
-	TRBD1	TRBV5-1	TRBJ1-6	TGCGCCAGCAGGCAGGGGGGGGATTCACCCCTCCACTTT	CASRQGGDSPLHF
-	-	TRBV7-2	TRBJ1-3	TGTGCCAGCAGCTTCGGGGGAGGGGCTGGAAACACCATATATTTT	CASSFGGGAGNTIYF
-	TRBD1	TRBV6-6	TRBJ2-7	TGTGCCAGCACCTCGGACAGGGTCCCCTACGAGCAGTACTTC	CASTSDRVPYEQYF
-	TRBD1	TRBV6-5	TRBJ1-1	TGTGCCAGCAGAGCCGGGACAGACAACACTGAAGCTTTCTTT	CASRAGTDNTEAFF
-	-	TRBV28	TRBJ1-2	TGTGCCAGCAAAGATCAGGTGAACTATGGCTACACCTTC	CASKDQVNYGYTF
-	TRBD2	TRBV5-6	TRBJ2-1	TGTGCCAGCAGCTTGGAAGCTAGCGGCAATGAGCAGTTCTTC	CASSLEASGNEQFF
once	TRBD2	TRBV4-2	TRBJ2-3	TGTGCCAGCAGCCAAGCCACCGGGACTAGCGGGGGGGATCATTTAGATACGCAGTATTTT	CASSQATGTSGGDHLDTQYF
once	-	TRBV6-5	TRBJ1-1	TGTGCCAGCAGTTTAGGGGTCGGGGCTGAAGCTTTCTTT	CASSLGVGAEAFF
-	-	TRBV21-1	TRBJ1-5	TGTGCCAGCAGTTCCGGGTGGAGGGGGCTATGGGTCGATCAGCCCCAGCATTTT	CASSSGWRGLWVDQPQHF